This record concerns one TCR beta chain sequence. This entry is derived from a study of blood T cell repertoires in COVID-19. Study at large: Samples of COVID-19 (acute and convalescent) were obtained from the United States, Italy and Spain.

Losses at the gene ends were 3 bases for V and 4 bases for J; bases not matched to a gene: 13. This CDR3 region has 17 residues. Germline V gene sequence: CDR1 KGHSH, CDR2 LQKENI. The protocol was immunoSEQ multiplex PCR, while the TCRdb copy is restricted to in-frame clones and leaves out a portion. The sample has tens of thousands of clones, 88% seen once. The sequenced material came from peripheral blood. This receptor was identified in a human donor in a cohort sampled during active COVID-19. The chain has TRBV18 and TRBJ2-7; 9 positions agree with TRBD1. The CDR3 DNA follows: TGTGCCAGCTCACCGCTGCCGTTGGGACAGGGTATATACGAGCAGTACTTC. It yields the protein CASSPLPLGQGIYEQYF.